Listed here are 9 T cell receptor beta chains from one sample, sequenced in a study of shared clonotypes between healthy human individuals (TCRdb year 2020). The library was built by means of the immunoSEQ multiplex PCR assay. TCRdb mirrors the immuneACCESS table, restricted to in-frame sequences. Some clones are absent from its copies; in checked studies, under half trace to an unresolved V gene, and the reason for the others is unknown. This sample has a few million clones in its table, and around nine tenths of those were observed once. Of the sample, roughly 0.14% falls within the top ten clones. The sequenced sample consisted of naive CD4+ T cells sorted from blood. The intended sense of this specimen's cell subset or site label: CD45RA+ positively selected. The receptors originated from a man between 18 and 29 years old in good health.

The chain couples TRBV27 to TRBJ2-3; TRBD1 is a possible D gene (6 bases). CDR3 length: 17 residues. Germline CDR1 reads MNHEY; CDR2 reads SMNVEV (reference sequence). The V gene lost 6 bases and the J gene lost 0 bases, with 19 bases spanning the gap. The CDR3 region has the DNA TGTGCCAGCAGCCTTACGCCCCCAGGGGCAAGCACAGATACGCAGTATTTT. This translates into CASSLTPPGASTDTQYF.

CDR3 DNA: TGTGCCAGCAGCTTGGAACTTGGGACAGGGTCTCTGGACACCTTC. Amino acids: CASSLELGTGSLDTF. The genes are TRBV5-8 and TRBJ1-2; 9 bases match TRBD1. CDR3 length: 15 residues. CDR1 is SGHTS, CDR2 YDEGEE, per germline. The V segment lost 0 bases and the J segment 12 bases; nucleotides outside the gene matches: 12.

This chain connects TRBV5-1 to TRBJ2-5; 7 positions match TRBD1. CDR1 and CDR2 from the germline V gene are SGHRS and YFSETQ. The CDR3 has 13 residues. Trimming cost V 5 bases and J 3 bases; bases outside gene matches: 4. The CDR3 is CASRTGSEETQYF. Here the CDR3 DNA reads TGCGCCAGCAGGACAGGGAGCGAAGAGACCCAGTACTTC.

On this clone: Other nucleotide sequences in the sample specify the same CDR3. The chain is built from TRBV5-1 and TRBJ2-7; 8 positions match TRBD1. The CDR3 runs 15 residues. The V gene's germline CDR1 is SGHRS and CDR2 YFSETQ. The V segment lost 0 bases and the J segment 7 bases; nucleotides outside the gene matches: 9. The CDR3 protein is CASSLEGQGAGEQYF. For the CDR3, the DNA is TGCGCCAGCAGCTTGGAAGGGCAGGGGGCTGGGGAGCAGTACTTC.

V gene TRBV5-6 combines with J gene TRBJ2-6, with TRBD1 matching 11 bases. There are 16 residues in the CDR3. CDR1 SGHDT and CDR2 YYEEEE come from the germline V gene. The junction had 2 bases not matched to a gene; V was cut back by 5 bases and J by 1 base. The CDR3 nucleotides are TGTGCCAGCAGGCGGGACAGGGGGTCTGGGGCCAACGTCCTGACTTTC. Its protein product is CASRRDRGSGANVLTF. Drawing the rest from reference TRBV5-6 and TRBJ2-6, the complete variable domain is DAGVTQSPTHLIKTRGQQVTLRCSPKSGHDTVSWYQQALGQGPQFIFQYYEEEERQRGNFPDRFSGHQFPNYSSELNVNALLLGDSALYLCASRRDRGSGANVLTFGAGSRLTVL.

The CDR3 nucleotides read TGTGCCAGCAGTCTTCCCGCGAGGAGCTCCTACAATGAGCAGTTCTTC. It is translated as CASSLPARSSYNEQFF. V is TRBV7-2 and J is TRBJ2-1, with D unresolved. V dropped 6 bases and J dropped 0 bases, with 15 bases sitting between them. The CDR3 length is 16 residues. Germline V gives CDR1 SGHTA, CDR2 FQGNSA.

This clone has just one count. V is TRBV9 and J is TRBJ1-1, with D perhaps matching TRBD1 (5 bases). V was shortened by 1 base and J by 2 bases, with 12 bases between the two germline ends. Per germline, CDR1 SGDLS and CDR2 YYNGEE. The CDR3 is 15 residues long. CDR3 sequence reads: CASSVSGRENTEAFF. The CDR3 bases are TGTGCCAGCAGCGTAAGCGGCAGGGAAAACACTGAAGCTTTCTTT. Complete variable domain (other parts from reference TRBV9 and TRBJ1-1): DSGVTQTPKHLITATGQRVTLRCSPRSGDLSVYWYQQSLDQGLQFLIQYYNGEERAKGNILERFSAQQFPDLHSELNLSSLELGDSALYFCASSVSGRENTEAFFGQGTRLTVV.

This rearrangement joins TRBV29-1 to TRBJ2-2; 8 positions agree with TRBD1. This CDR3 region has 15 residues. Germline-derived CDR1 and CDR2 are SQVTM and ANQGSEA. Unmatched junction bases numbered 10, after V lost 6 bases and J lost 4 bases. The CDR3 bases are TGCAGCGTCCGCTCCGGGACAGGCGGCACCGGGGAGCTGTTTTTT. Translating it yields CSVRSGTGGTGELFF.

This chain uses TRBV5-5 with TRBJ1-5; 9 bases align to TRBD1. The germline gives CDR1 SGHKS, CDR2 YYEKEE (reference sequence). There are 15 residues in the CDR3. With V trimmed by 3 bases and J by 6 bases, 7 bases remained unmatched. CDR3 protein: CASSSGQGIFQPQHF. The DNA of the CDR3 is TGTGCCAGCAGCTCTGGACAGGGGATTTTTCAGCCCCAGCATTTT.